This TCR beta chain was identified during a study of T cell responses to AZD1222 COVID-19 vaccine. Findings and caveats of the study: No repertoire was sampled before or during the peak T cell response, only after it. Donors in the cohort were predominantly white British and more often female, and clonal diversity was possibly underestimated.

Both about-4-week and about-12-week second-dose recipients were combined. Only in-frame clones appear in the TCRdb table, and some are missing; sequencing was by immunoSEQ multiplex PCR. The sample holds roughly 150,000 clones; roughly 88% are singletons and the top ten take roughly 6.2%. This CDR3 region has 16 residues. Germline loops: CDR1 MNHEY, CDR2 SVGAGI. Trimming removed 0 bases at V and 2 bases at J, with 14 bases between. Turning to this clone: The antigen remains unidentified.

The sequence came from an adult who received the AZD1222 COVID-19 vaccine. The V gene is TRBV6-5, the J gene TRBJ2-7; D is ambiguous. The material sequenced was peripheral blood, taken 28 days after the second AZD1222 dose. CDR3 protein: CASSYSISRFAYEQYF. In DNA form, the CDR3 reads TGTGCCAGCAGTTACTCGATTAGCAGGTTTGCCTACGAGCAGTACTTC.